The 6 T cell receptor beta chains below all came from one sample that was sequenced in a study of vaccination effects on CD4 cells after COVID-19. These receptors' targets are unknown. Only in-frame clones appear in the TCRdb table, and some are missing; sequencing was by immunoSEQ multiplex PCR. The sample gives more than 30,000 clones, 82% of which show up once; roughly 3% is in the top ten. Culture lasted about ten days before CD4+ T cell isolation. The source was CD4+ T cells from PBMCs cultured without peptide, collected before COVID-19 vaccination. Every receptor here comes from a human donor who received a COVID-19 vaccine.

This chain joins TRBV5-1 and TRBJ1-3; 7 bases align to TRBD1. Germline assignment: CDR1 SGHRS and CDR2 YFSETQ. V lost 0 bases to trimming and J lost 0 bases; unmatched junction nucleotides: 3. The CDR3 contains 16 residues. In nucleotides, the CDR3 is TGCGCCAGCAGCTTGGGGACAGGCCCCTCTGGAAACACCATATATTTT. It yields the protein CASSLGTGPSGNTIYF. Variable domain in full (rest from reference TRBV5-1 and TRBJ1-3): KAGVTQTPRYLIKTRGQQVTLSCSPISGHRSVSWYQQTPGQGLQFLFEYFSETQRNKGNFPGRFSGRQFSNSRSEMNVSTLELGDSALYLCASSLGTGPSGNTIYFGEGSWLTVV.

The chain has TRBV7-3 and TRBJ2-1; TRBD2 matches 7 bases. CDR1 is SGHTA, CDR2 FQGTGA, per germline. V shed 5 bases and J 6 bases; nucleotides not matched to a gene: 7. The CDR3 is made up of 14 amino acids. The CDR3, as DNA: TGTGCCAGCAGCCTGCATCCGGGGGGCAATGAGCAGTTCTTC. Amino acid sequence: CASSLHPGGNEQFF.

V is TRBV21-1 and J is TRBJ1-4; TRBD1, the table's D call, was not compared with the DNA. TRBV21-1 is reported as a pseudogene. CDR3 length: 19 residues. CDR3 region: CASSNFLGQGVATNEKLFF. The CDR3 nucleotides read TGTGCCAGCAGCAATTTTTTAGGGCAGGGGGTTGCAACTAATGAAAAACTGTTTTTT.

In its sample, this clone was seen a few times. The rearrangement uses TRBV7-8 and TRBJ1-3; tentatively, D is TRBD1 (6 bases). Germline CDR1 reads SGHVS; CDR2 reads FQNEAQ. Trimming removed 5 bases at V and 0 bases at J, with 14 bases between. The CDR3 runs 16 residues. This CDR3 reads CASSPTGIHSGNTIYF. The CDR3 nucleotides read TGTGCCAGCAGCCCGACAGGAATTCACTCTGGAAACACCATATATTTT.

The gene calls are TRBV13 and TRBJ2-2; 8 bases are shared with TRBD1. Germline CDR1 is PRHDT and CDR2 is FYEKMQ (reference sequence). Trimming took 5 bases from V and 7 from J; bases not matched to a gene: 6. The CDR3 length is 14 residues. Written as DNA, the CDR3 is TGTGCCAGCAGCCCTAGGACAGGGTACGGGGAGCTGTTTTTT. Translating gives CASSPRTGYGELFF.

The chain employs TRBV3-1 (or the pseudogene TRBV3-2) and TRBJ2-6; 8 nucleotides agree with TRBD1. The CDR3 loop spans 17 amino acids. J lost 1 base, V lost 5 bases, and 7 bases had no gene match. CDR1 is LGHDT, CDR2 YNNKEL, per germline (reference sequence). CDR3 nucleotides: TGTGCCAGCAGCGAGACAGGGGTTTGGTCTGGGGCCAACGTCCTGACTTTC. As protein: CASSETGVWSGANVLTF.